This T cell receptor beta chain originates from a study of identical twins. Notes on the study in general: Cord blood beta clonotypes that were abundant carried fewer insertions, and memory repertoires showed no such trend.

In the case of this clonotype: Its antigen is not known.

Each cDNA held unique molecular identifiers, and template switching gave it a universal primer site. MiXCR, applied by TCRdb to the 5' RACE reads, yields one record per CDR3 protein. The repertoire consists of 250,000 to 300,000 distinct CDR3 sequences, with about 8% occurring once and the leading ten covering roughly 3%. The CDR3 covers 15 residues. Germline V gives CDR1 SGHRS, CDR2 YFSETQ. V was pared by 4 bases and J by 0 bases, with 5 bases of the junction left unmatched. Another study also made use of these data, one on yellow fever vaccine responses in identical twins.

The origin of this receptor is a woman aged 18-30 years in good health. The genes are TRBV5-1 and TRBJ2-7, with 9 bases fitting TRBD1. What was sequenced was CD8+ T cells sorted from blood. CDR3 sequence: CASSTGTGSSYEQYF. The CDR3 nucleotides are TGCGCCAGCAGCACCGGGACAGGGAGCTCCTACGAGCAGTACTTC. Complete variable domain (other parts from reference TRBV5-1 and TRBJ2-7): KAGVTQTPRYLIKTRGQQVTLSCSPISGHRSVSWYQQTPGQGLQFLFEYFSETQRNKGNFPGRFSGRQFSNSRSEMNVSTLELGDSALYLCASSTGTGSSYEQYFGPGTRLTVT.